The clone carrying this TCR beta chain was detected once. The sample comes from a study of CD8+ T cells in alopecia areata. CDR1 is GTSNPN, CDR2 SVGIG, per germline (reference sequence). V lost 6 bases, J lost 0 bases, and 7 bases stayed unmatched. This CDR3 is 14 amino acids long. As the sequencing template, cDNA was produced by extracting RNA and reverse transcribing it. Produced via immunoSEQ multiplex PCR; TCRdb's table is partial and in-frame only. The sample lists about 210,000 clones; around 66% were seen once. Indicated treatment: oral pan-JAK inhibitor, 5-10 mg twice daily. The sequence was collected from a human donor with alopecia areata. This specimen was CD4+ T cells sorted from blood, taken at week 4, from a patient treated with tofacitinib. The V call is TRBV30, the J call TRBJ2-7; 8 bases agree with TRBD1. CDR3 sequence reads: CACQDRASSYEQYF. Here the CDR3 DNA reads TGTGCCTGCCAGGACAGGGCCAGCTCCTACGAGCAGTACTTC.